This TCR beta chain was sequenced during a study of PD-L1 blockade in urothelial cancer. V was shortened by 3 bases and J by 1 base, with 9 bases between the two germline ends. The CDR3 is 14 amino acids. Germline assignment: CDR1 MDHEN and CDR2 SYDVKM. TCRdb's copy holds only in-frame clones and misses some; the assay was immunoSEQ multiplex PCR. The sample lists roughly 40,000 clones, approximately 89% occurring once. Indicated time point: pretreatment peripheral blood. The source material was PBMCs, sampled around atezolizumab (anti-PD-L1) treatment. The V gene is TRBV28, the J gene TRBJ1-1; D is ambiguous. This TCR derives from a woman in her sixties with urothelial cancer. CDR3 coding DNA: TGTGCCAGCAGTTTGGAACAGCCGAACACTGAAGCTTTCTTT. Translating it yields CASSLEQPNTEAFF.